The following is a T cell receptor (beta chain) sequence with its context. The sample originates from a study of T-cell memory formation after mild COVID-19. This CDR3 is built from 15 residues. V lost 0 bases and J 8 bases, leaving 16 bases between the germline ends. Germline CDR1 SGDLS, CDR2 YYNGEE. Amplification by 5'RACE using constant-segment primers produced TCR alpha and TCR beta cDNA libraries that carried sample barcodes and UMIs. TCRdb processed the 5' RACE reads anew with MiXCR; each CDR3 protein has one entry. Of around 250,000 distinct CDR3 sequences listed, 15% to 19% are singletons. Sequenced sample: PBMCs or a T cell subset sorted from them (not recorded which). The J gene is TRBJ2-3, the V gene TRBV9; no firm D call. This clonotype originated in an adult woman who had mild COVID-19 (a few samples of this study predate the infection). Cell type and time point are not known. The CDR3 sequence: CASSVVQENLGTQYF. The CDR3 nucleotides are TGTGCCAGCAGCGTAGTTCAGGAGAACCTGGGTACGCAGTATTTT.